A selection of T cell receptor beta chains follows, all from one sample in a study of cytomegalovirus exposure and HLA in healthy donors. The repertoire was sequenced with immunoSEQ multiplex PCR; TCRdb's copy has only in-frame clones and lacks some. The data hold about 190,000 clones, with approximately 86% observed a single time. The specimen was PBMCs. These receptors were obtained from a woman aged 18-29 years in good health and CMV-seronegative. CDR3s include the opening cysteine and the closing phenylalanine or tryptophan. A D gene is named only where the DNA matches it firmly. A row's size may be missing; if present it is once, few, many or a size class.

CDR3aa: CASSPGQANTEAFF; CDR3nt: TGCGCCAGCAGCCCCGGACAGGCGAACACTGAAGCTTTCTTT; j_gene: TRBJ1-1; abundance: once; v_gene: TRBV5-1; d_gene: TRBD1
CDR3aa: CASSPGGFGTDTQYF; CDR3nt: TGTGCCAGCAGTCCCGGGGGGTTTGGCACAGATACGCAGTATTTT; j_gene: TRBJ2-3; abundance: NA; v_gene: TRBV28; d_gene: TRBD2
CDR3aa: CASSLGGGSEKLFF; CDR3nt: TGTGCCAGCAGCTTAGGCGGAGGGAGTGAAAAACTGTTTTTT; j_gene: TRBJ1-4; abundance: NA; v_gene: TRBV7-9; d_gene: NA
CDR3aa: CASSLGDRNYGYTF; CDR3nt: TGTGCCAGCAGCTTAGGCGACAGGAACTATGGCTACACCTTC; j_gene: TRBJ1-2; abundance: NA; v_gene: TRBV7-8; d_gene: NA
CDR3aa: CASRRLAGDNEQFF; CDR3nt: TGTGCCAGCAGACGACTAGCGGGAGACAATGAGCAGTTCTTC; j_gene: TRBJ2-1; abundance: NA; v_gene: TRBV6-4; d_gene: TRBD2
CDR3aa: CASSRTGRTDTQYF; CDR3nt: TGTGCCAGCAGCAGGACAGGGCGCACAGATACGCAGTATTTT; j_gene: TRBJ2-3; abundance: NA; v_gene: TRBV27; d_gene: TRBD1
CDR3aa: CASRWDREVEKEYF; CDR3nt: TGTGCCAGCAGGTGGGACAGGGAGGTTGAGAAGGAGTACTTC; j_gene: TRBJ2-4; abundance: NA; v_gene: TRBV6-5; d_gene: TRBD1
CDR3aa: CASSTGQGNSPLHF; CDR3nt: TGTGCCAGCAGTACAGGACAGGGAAATTCACCCCTCCACTTT; j_gene: TRBJ1-6; abundance: NA; v_gene: TRBV28; d_gene: TRBD1
CDR3aa: CASSLSGGASYNEQFF; CDR3nt: TGCGCCAGCAGCCTGAGCGGGGGGGCCTCCTACAATGAGCAGTTCTTC; j_gene: TRBJ2-1; abundance: NA; v_gene: TRBV4-1; d_gene: TRBD2
CDR3aa: CASSLQVESGANVLTF; CDR3nt: TGTGCCAGCAGCTTACAGGTTGAGTCTGGGGCCAACGTCCTGACTTTC; j_gene: TRBJ2-6; abundance: NA; v_gene: TRBV7-9; d_gene: NA
CDR3aa: CASSQQGANEKLFF; CDR3nt: TGTGCCAGCAGCCAACAGGGTGCTAATGAAAAACTATTTTTT; j_gene: TRBJ1-4; abundance: NA; v_gene: TRBV5-8; d_gene: NA
CDR3aa: CASSQRSAAGGESYEQYF; CDR3nt: TGTGCCAGCAGCCAAAGGAGTGCAGCGGGGGGAGAGTCCTACGAGCAGTACTTC; j_gene: TRBJ2-7; abundance: NA; v_gene: TRBV4-2; d_gene: TRBD2
CDR3aa: CASSSGLAGDRDTQYF; CDR3nt: TGTGCCAGCAGCTCAGGACTAGCGGGGGATCGTGATACGCAGTATTTT; j_gene: TRBJ2-3; abundance: NA; v_gene: TRBV5-8; d_gene: TRBD2
CDR3aa: CASSVGERTQETQYF; CDR3nt: TGTGCCAGCAGCGTAGGGGAACGGACTCAAGAGACCCAGTACTTC; j_gene: TRBJ2-5; abundance: NA; v_gene: TRBV9; d_gene: NA
CDR3aa: CSAEGTGGAEQYF; CDR3nt: TGCAGCGCCGAGGGGACAGGGGGCGCCGAGCAGTACTTC; j_gene: TRBJ2-7; abundance: few; v_gene: TRBV29-1; d_gene: TRBD1
CDR3aa: CASSEGRGLLYEQYF; CDR3nt: TGTGCCAGCAGTGAAGGGAGGGGGCTTCTTTACGAGCAGTACTTC; j_gene: TRBJ2-7; abundance: NA; v_gene: TRBV2; d_gene: NA
CDR3aa: CSARDSNTGELFF; CDR3nt: TGCAGCGCCCGGGACAGTAACACCGGGGAGCTGTTTTTT; j_gene: TRBJ2-2; abundance: NA; v_gene: TRBV29-1; d_gene: TRBD1
CDR3aa: CASGLVKNSGNEEQYF; CDR3nt: TGTGCTAGTGGTTTGGTAAAGAATAGCGGGAATGAGGAGCAGTACTTC; j_gene: TRBJ2-7; abundance: NA; v_gene: TRBV12-5; d_gene: TRBD2
CDR3aa: CASSQYNEQFF; CDR3nt: TGTGCCAGCAGTCAGTACAATGAGCAGTTCTTC; j_gene: TRBJ2-1; abundance: NA; v_gene: TRBV27; d_gene: NA
CDR3aa: CASTKRGGGPETQYF; CDR3nt: TGTGCCAGCACCAAACGGGGAGGAGGGCCGGAGACCCAGTACTTC; j_gene: TRBJ2-5; abundance: NA; v_gene: TRBV28; d_gene: NA
CDR3aa: CASSFRGIMNTEAFF; CDR3nt: TGTGCCAGCAGTTTTCGGGGAATCATGAACACTGAAGCTTTCTTT; j_gene: TRBJ1-1; abundance: NA; v_gene: TRBV28; d_gene: NA
CDR3aa: CASLAGNSYEQYF; CDR3nt: TGTGCCAGCTTAGCGGGTAACTCCTACGAGCAGTACTTC; j_gene: TRBJ2-7; abundance: NA; v_gene: TRBV6-5; d_gene: TRBD2
CDR3aa: CASSWGGNTIYF; CDR3nt: TGTGCCAGCAGCTGGGGCGGAAACACCATATATTTT; j_gene: TRBJ1-3; abundance: NA; v_gene: TRBV11-3; d_gene: NA
CDR3aa: CASRQQGVITEAFF; CDR3nt: TGTGCCAGCAGACAACAGGGGGTTATTACTGAAGCTTTCTTT; j_gene: TRBJ1-1; abundance: NA; v_gene: TRBV6-5; d_gene: TRBD1
CDR3aa: CASTFQGELFF; CDR3nt: TGTGCCAGCACCTTCCAGGGGGAGCTGTTTTTT; j_gene: TRBJ2-2; abundance: NA; v_gene: TRBV6-5; d_gene: NA
CDR3aa: CSVGGYYEQYF; CDR3nt: TGCAGCGTGGGAGGGTACTACGAGCAGTACTTC; j_gene: TRBJ2-7; abundance: NA; v_gene: TRBV20-1; d_gene: TRBD2
CDR3aa: CASSLGQGLYEQYF; CDR3nt: TGCGCCAGCAGCTTGGGTCAGGGGTTATACGAGCAGTACTTC; j_gene: TRBJ2-7; abundance: NA; v_gene: TRBV5-1; d_gene: NA
CDR3aa: CASSLSAGEGYEQYF; CDR3nt: TGTGCCAGCAGCCTCTCAGCGGGAGAGGGATACGAGCAGTACTTC; j_gene: TRBJ2-7; abundance: NA; v_gene: TRBV9; d_gene: TRBD2
CDR3aa: CASSKDTTGCAAFF; CDR3nt: TGTGCCAGCAGCAAAGATACGACAGGGTGTGCAGCTTTCTTT; j_gene: TRBJ1-1; abundance: NA; v_gene: TRBV21-1; d_gene: NA
CDR3aa: CASSYFPGTGVSEQYF; CDR3nt: TGTGCCAGCAGTTACTTCCCCGGGACAGGGGTATCCGAGCAGTACTTC; j_gene: TRBJ2-7; abundance: NA; v_gene: TRBV6-5; d_gene: TRBD1
CDR3aa: CASSTPRTGAATEAFF; CDR3nt: TGTGCCAGCAGCACACCTAGGACAGGGGCGGCCACTGAAGCTTTCTTT; j_gene: TRBJ1-1; abundance: NA; v_gene: TRBV7-9; d_gene: TRBD1
CDR3aa: CASSLATSNNYGYTF; CDR3nt: TGTGCCAGCTCTCTTGCTACGTCCAATAACTATGGCTACACCTTC; j_gene: TRBJ1-2; abundance: NA; v_gene: TRBV18; d_gene: NA
CDR3aa: CASSLNPGLGATGELFF; CDR3nt: TGCGCCAGTAGCCTCAATCCGGGACTAGGGGCCACCGGGGAGCTGTTTTTT; j_gene: TRBJ2-2; abundance: NA; v_gene: TRBV5-1; d_gene: TRBD2
CDR3aa: CASSLGRTGLSYEQYF; CDR3nt: TGTGCCAGCAGCTTGGGAAGGACAGGGCTGTCCTACGAGCAGTACTTC; j_gene: TRBJ2-7; abundance: NA; v_gene: TRBV5-8; d_gene: TRBD1
CDR3aa: CATPGTGAGGVLYEQYF; CDR3nt: TGCGCCACTCCGGGGACAGGGGCGGGGGGGGTCCTCTACGAGCAGTACTTC; j_gene: TRBJ2-7; abundance: NA; v_gene: TRBV10-2; d_gene: NA
CDR3aa: CASSDTGLAGSSSSYNEQFF; CDR3nt: TGCGCCAGCAGTGACACGGGACTAGCGGGGTCCTCTAGCTCCTACAATGAGCAGTTCTTC; j_gene: TRBJ2-1; abundance: NA; v_gene: TRBV10-1; d_gene: TRBD2
CDR3aa: CAWSVLIETEAFF; CDR3nt: TGTGCCTGGAGTGTACTTATAGAGACTGAAGCTTTCTTT; j_gene: TRBJ1-1; abundance: NA; v_gene: TRBV30; d_gene: NA
CDR3aa: CASSEQGASYEQYF; CDR3nt: TGTGCCAGCAGTGAACAGGGGGCCTCCTACGAGCAGTACTTC; j_gene: TRBJ2-7; abundance: NA; v_gene: TRBV2; d_gene: TRBD1
CDR3aa: CASSLVGGRGAYNEQFF; CDR3nt: TGTGCCAGCAGCTTGGTTGGCGGGAGAGGCGCCTACAATGAGCAGTTCTTC; j_gene: TRBJ2-1; abundance: NA; v_gene: TRBV5-4; d_gene: TRBD2
CDR3aa: CASRQDSLNQPQHF; CDR3nt: TGTGCCAGCAGACAGGACAGCCTCAATCAGCCCCAGCATTTT; j_gene: TRBJ1-5; abundance: few; v_gene: TRBV6-6; d_gene: NA
CDR3aa: CASSGNSGYEQYF; CDR3nt: TGTGCCAGTAGTGGGAATAGCGGCTACGAGCAGTACTTC; j_gene: TRBJ2-7; abundance: NA; v_gene: TRBV19; d_gene: NA
CDR3aa: CASSNQRHQPQHF; CDR3nt: TGTGCCAGTAGTAATCAGAGGCACCAGCCCCAGCATTTT; j_gene: TRBJ1-5; abundance: NA; v_gene: TRBV19; d_gene: NA
CDR3aa: CASSVWGQSNQPQHF; CDR3nt: TGTGCCAGCAGTGTTTGGGGGCAGAGCAATCAGCCCCAGCATTTT; j_gene: TRBJ1-5; abundance: NA; v_gene: TRBV6-1; d_gene: NA
CDR3aa: CARSSGDRADNEQFF; CDR3nt: TGTGCCAGGAGCTCCGGGGACAGGGCCGACAATGAGCAGTTCTTC; j_gene: TRBJ2-1; abundance: NA; v_gene: TRBV21-1; d_gene: NA
CDR3aa: CASRRSYRTVSYEQYF; CDR3nt: TGTGCCAGCAGGAGGAGCTATCGGACAGTCTCCTACGAGCAGTACTTC; j_gene: TRBJ2-7; abundance: NA; v_gene: TRBV5-8; d_gene: NA
CDR3aa: CASSQGRAYEQYF; CDR3nt: TGCGCCAGCAGTCAGGGTCGGGCATACGAGCAGTACTTC; j_gene: TRBJ2-7; abundance: once; v_gene: TRBV10-1; d_gene: NA
CDR3aa: CASSPLWRGGIRDQPQHF; CDR3nt: TGCGCCAGCAGCCCCCTTTGGAGGGGAGGGATAAGAGATCAGCCCCAGCATTTT; j_gene: TRBJ1-5; abundance: NA; v_gene: TRBV27; d_gene: NA
CDR3aa: CASSVTQGPGNTIYF; CDR3nt: TGTGCCAGTAGTGTCACCCAGGGTCCTGGAAACACCATATATTTT; j_gene: TRBJ1-3; abundance: NA; v_gene: TRBV19; d_gene: NA
CDR3aa: CASRQGVSYEQYF; CDR3nt: TGTGCCAGCAGACAGGGGGTCTCCTACGAGCAGTACTTC; j_gene: TRBJ2-7; abundance: NA; v_gene: TRBV6-5; d_gene: TRBD1
CDR3aa: CASSSPGQGARSGTSFVYEQFF; CDR3nt: TGTGCCAGCAGCTCCCCTGGACAGGGGGCCCGCTCCGGGACTAGCTTTGTCTATGAGCAGTTCTTC; j_gene: TRBJ2-1; abundance: NA; v_gene: TRBV7-6; d_gene: TRBD1
CDR3aa: CASSAVGGRETQYF; CDR3nt: TGTGCCAGCAGCGCAGTAGGAGGGAGGGAGACCCAGTACTTC; j_gene: TRBJ2-5; abundance: once; v_gene: TRBV2; d_gene: NA